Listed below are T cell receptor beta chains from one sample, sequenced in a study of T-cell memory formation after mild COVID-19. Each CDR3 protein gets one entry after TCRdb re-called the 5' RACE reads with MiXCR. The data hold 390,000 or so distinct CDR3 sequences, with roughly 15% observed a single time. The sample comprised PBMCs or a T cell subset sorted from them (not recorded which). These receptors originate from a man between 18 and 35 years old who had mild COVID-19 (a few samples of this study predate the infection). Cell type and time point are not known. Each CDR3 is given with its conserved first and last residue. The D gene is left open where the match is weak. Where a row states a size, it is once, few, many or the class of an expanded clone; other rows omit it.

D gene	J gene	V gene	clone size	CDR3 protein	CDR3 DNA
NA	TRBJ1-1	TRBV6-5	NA	CASSSHRITTEAFF	TGTGCCAGCAGTTCCCACCGGATCACCACTGAAGCTTTCTTT
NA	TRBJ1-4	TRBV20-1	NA	CSANPTTNEKLFF	TGCAGTGCTAACCCCACAACTAATGAAAAACTGTTTTTT
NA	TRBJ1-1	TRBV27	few	CASSFFGGSEAFF	TGTGCCAGCAGTTTTTTCGGTGGGTCGGAAGCTTTCTTT
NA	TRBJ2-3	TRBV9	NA	CASSVAPATDTQYF	TGTGCCAGCAGCGTAGCCCCTGCCACAGATACGCAGTATTTT
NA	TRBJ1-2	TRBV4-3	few	CASSPIGGNLYGYTF	TGCGCCAGCAGCCCCATTGGGGGAAACCTCTATGGCTACACCTTC
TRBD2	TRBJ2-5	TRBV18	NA	CASSPASGIQETQYF	TGTGCCAGCTCACCTGCTAGCGGGATACAAGAGACCCAGTACTTC
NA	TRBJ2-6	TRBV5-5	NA	CASRQESGANVLTF	TGTGCCAGCAGACAGGAATCTGGGGCCAACGTCCTGACTTTC
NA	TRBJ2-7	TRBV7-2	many	CASSLVRSSYEQYF	TGTGCCAGCAGCTTAGTAAGGAGCTCCTACGAGCAGTACTTC
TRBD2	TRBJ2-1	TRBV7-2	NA	CASSLVRTSGGKRFF	TGTGCCAGCAGCTTAGTCCGAACTAGCGGGGGGAAGCGGTTCTTC
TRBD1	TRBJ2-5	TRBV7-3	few	CASSFYLPGQGQKGETQYF	TGTGCCAGCAGCTTTTATCTACCGGGACAGGGGCAAAAAGGGGAGACCCAGTACTTC
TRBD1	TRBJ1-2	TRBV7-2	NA	CASSLGSGTGSHGYTF	TGTGCCAGCAGCTTAGGGTCCGGGACAGGGAGCCATGGCTACACCTTC
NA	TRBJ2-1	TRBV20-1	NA	CSARDWQGYYNEQFF	TGCAGTGCTAGAGATTGGCAGGGGTACTACAATGAGCAGTTCTTC
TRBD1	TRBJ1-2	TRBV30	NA	CAWSRDRWDGYTF	TGTGCCTGGAGCCGGGACAGGTGGGATGGCTACACCTTC
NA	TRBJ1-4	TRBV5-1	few	CASSLGTRGREKLFF	TGCGCCAGCAGCTTAGGCACCCGGGGCAGAGAAAAACTGTTTTTT
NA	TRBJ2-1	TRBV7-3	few	CASSLGANHNEQFF	TGTGCCAGCAGCTTGGGGGCAAACCACAATGAGCAGTTCTTC
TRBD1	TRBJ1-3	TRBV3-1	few	CASSRTTGERNTIYF	TGTGCCAGCAGCCGAACAACAGGGGAGAGAAACACCATATATTTT
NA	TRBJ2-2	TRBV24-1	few	CATSDWTETNTGELFF	TGTGCCACCAGTGATTGGACAGAGACGAACACCGGGGAGCTGTTTTTT
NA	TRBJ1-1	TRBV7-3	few	CASSSGQQDTEAFF	TGTGCCAGCAGCTCGGGACAACAGGACACTGAAGCTTTCTTT
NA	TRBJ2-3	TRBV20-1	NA	CSAQGFPGGPDTQYF	TGCAGCGCGCAGGGCTTCCCAGGGGGGCCCGATACGCAGTATTTT
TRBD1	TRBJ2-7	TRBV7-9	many	CASSLRDSSYEQYF	TGTGCCAGCAGCCTTCGGGACAGTTCCTACGAGCAGTACTTC
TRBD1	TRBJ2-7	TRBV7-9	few	CASSLGAGGSSYEQYF	TGTGCCAGCAGCTTAGGGGCAGGGGGAAGCTCCTACGAGCAGTACTTC
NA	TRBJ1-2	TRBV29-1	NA	CSVDRNYGYTF	TGCAGCGTTGACAGGAACTATGGCTACACCTTC
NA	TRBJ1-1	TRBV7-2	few	CASSPWDNEYTEAFF	TGTGCCAGCAGCCCTTGGGACAATGAGTACACTGAAGCTTTCTTT
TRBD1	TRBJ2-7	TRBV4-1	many	CASSQNRGLATEQYF	TGCGCCAGCAGCCAGAACAGGGGGCTTGCGACGGAGCAGTACTTC
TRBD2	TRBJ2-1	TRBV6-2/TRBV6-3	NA	CASRPVTSGVRNEQFF	TGTGCCAGCAGGCCAGTCACTAGCGGGGTACGCAATGAGCAGTTCTTC
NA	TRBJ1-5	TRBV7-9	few	CASSLASGPRDQPQHF	TGTGCCAGCAGCTTAGCGTCAGGTCCAAGGGATCAGCCCCAGCATTTT
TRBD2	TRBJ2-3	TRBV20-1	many	CSAKSLLAGEADTQYF	TGCAGTGCTAAAAGCCTACTAGCGGGGGAAGCAGATACGCAGTATTTT
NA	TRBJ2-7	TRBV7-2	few	CASSSDGAFYEQYF	TGTGCCAGCAGTTCCGACGGGGCCTTCTACGAGCAGTACTTC
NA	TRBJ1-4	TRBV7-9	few	CASSLPAGEIGNEKLFF	TGTGCCAGCAGCCTTCCGGCAGGGGAAATCGGTAATGAAAAACTGTTTTTT
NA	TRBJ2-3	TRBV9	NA	CASTPEGVFTQYF	TGTGCCAGCACCCCAGAGGGAGTATTTACGCAGTATTTT
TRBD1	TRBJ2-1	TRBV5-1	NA	CASSSLEWGQGVMDEQFF	TGCGCCAGCAGCTCGCTGGAATGGGGGCAGGGGGTTATGGATGAGCAGTTCTTC
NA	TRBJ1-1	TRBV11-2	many	CASSPGGQRAFF	TGTGCCAGCAGCCCCGGGGGCCAACGAGCTTTCTTT
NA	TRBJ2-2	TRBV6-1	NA	CASATVGRGELFF	TGTGCCAGCGCGACCGTGGGCAGGGGGGAGCTGTTTTTT
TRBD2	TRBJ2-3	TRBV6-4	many	CASSVLAGGGDTQYF	TGTGCCAGCAGTGTACTAGCGGGGGGTGGAGATACGCAGTATTTT
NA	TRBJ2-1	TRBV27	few	CASSSPYRLSSYNEQFF	TGTGCCAGCAGTTCCCCCTACAGGCTTAGCTCCTACAATGAGCAGTTCTTC
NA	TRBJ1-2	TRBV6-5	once	CASSYSRSLNYGYTF	TGTGCCAGCAGTTACTCCCGCAGTCTTAACTATGGCTACACCTTC
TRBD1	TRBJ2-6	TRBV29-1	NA	CSVEGTGLRGANVLTF	TGCAGCGTTGAAGGGACAGGGCTACGAGGGGCCAACGTCCTGACTTTC
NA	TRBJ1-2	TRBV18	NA	CASSSDGDYGYTF	TGTGCCAGCTCATCCGACGGTGACTATGGCTACACCTTC
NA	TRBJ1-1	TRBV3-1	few	CASSQDWGTEAFF	TGTGCCAGCAGCCAAGATTGGGGGACTGAAGCTTTCTTT
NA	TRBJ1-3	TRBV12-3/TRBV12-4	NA	CASSLGQYGNTIYF	TGTGCCAGCAGTTTAGGACAGTATGGAAACACCATATATTTT
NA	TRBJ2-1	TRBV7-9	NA	CASSLVMGANNEQFF	TGTGCCAGCAGCTTAGTTATGGGGGCCAACAATGAGCAGTTCTTC